These 6 T cell receptor beta chains were sequenced from one sample in a study of vaccination effects on CD4 cells after COVID-19. TCRdb keeps only in-frame clones here, not all; method: immunoSEQ multiplex PCR. The data contain about 64,000 clones, 72% of them singletons. Following culture for approximately ten days, CD4+ T cells were isolated. Their antigens remain unidentified. The specimen was CD4+ T cells from PBMCs cultured without peptide, collected before COVID-19 vaccination. The receptors shown here come from a human donor who had a prior SARS-CoV-2 infection.

The chain employs TRBV3-1 (or the pseudogene TRBV3-2) and TRBJ2-1; tentative D call: TRBD2 (6 bases). V was trimmed by 0 bases and J by 8 bases, leaving 8 bases between them. The CDR3 length is 13 residues. Germline CDR1 is LGHDT and CDR2 is YNNKEL (reference sequence). Here the CDR3 reads CASSQEREDEQFF. The DNA of the CDR3 is TGTGCCAGCAGCCAAGAGAGGGAGGATGAGCAGTTCTTC.

The chain employs TRBV7-6 and TRBJ2-7, with a tentative D call TRBD1 (6 bases). Germline V gives CDR1 SGHVS, CDR2 FNYEAQ. V shed 1 base and J shed 3 bases, with 16 bases lying between them. The CDR3 length is 16 residues. For the CDR3, the DNA is TGTGCCAGCAGCTTAGTCCCGCAGCAGGGGATCTACGAGCAGTACTTC. Residues: CASSLVPQQGIYEQYF.

This clone was detected only a few times. This chain connects TRBV6-2 or TRBV6-3 to TRBJ2-1, with no clear D. The CDR3 consists of 13 residues. V lost 4 bases to trimming and J lost 5 bases, with 9 bases between them. CDR1 MNHEY and CDR2 SVGEGT come from the germline V gene. DNA of the CDR3: TGTGCCAGCAGTTTTAGGATAAACAATGAGCAGTTCTTC. Translated, it gives CASSFRINNEQFF.

V and J are TRBV2 and TRBJ1-5, with 10 bases fitting TRBD1. Germline CDR1 and CDR2: SNHLY and FYNNEI. The CDR3 is made up of 14 amino acids. With 6 bases clipped from V and 5 bases from J, the junction kept 4 bases outside the gene matches. This chain's CDR3 is CASSRQGAHQPQHF. The CDR3 nucleotides read TGTGCCAGCAGCCGACAGGGGGCCCATCAGCCCCAGCATTTT.

This clone has a handful of counts. Here the CDR3 reads CASSLGKETQYF. The CDR3 DNA reads TGTGCCAGCAGCTTAGGCAAAGAGACCCAGTACTTC. The chain links TRBV7-8 to TRBJ2-5, with D unclear. The V gene's germline CDR1 is SGHVS and CDR2 FQNEAQ. There are 12 residues in the CDR3. Trimming removed 1 base at V and 3 bases at J, with 3 bases between. Drawing the rest from reference TRBV7-8 and TRBJ2-5, the complete variable domain is GAGVSQSPRYKVAKRGQDVALRCDPISGHVSLFWYQQALGQGPEFLTYFQNEAQLDKSGLPSDRFFAERPEGSVSTLKIQRTQQEDSAVYLCASSLGKETQYFGPGTRLLVL.

The genes are TRBV5-4 and TRBJ2-7; 10 bases are a match to TRBD1. The CDR3 runs 15 residues. CDR1 and CDR2 (germline): SGHNT, YYREEE (reference sequence). Trimming at V came to 0 bases and at J to 0 bases, leaving 0 bases not matched to a gene. The CDR3 loop is CASSLGQGASYEQYF. The CDR3 DNA sequence: TGTGCCAGCAGCTTGGGACAGGGGGCCTCCTACGAGCAGTACTTC. The entire variable domain, with the rest obtained from reference TRBV5-4 and TRBJ2-7, is as follows: ETGVTQSPTHLIKTRGQQVTLRCSSQSGHNTVSWYQQALGQGPQFIFQYYREEENGRGNFPPRFSGLQFPNYSSELNVNALELDDSALYLCASSLGQGASYEQYFGPGTRLTVT.